The sequence of this T cell receptor (beta chain) was determined in a study of glioma-infiltrating T cells. CDR1 is DFQATT, CDR2 SNEGSKA, per germline (reference sequence). The CDR3 runs 13 residues. After removal of 3 bases from V and 10 bases from J, the junction contained 4 bases not matched to a gene. Amplification of TCR alpha and beta CDR3 regions from RNA used iRepertoire nested multiplex PCR. Using its own MiXCR run on the multiplex PCR reads, TCRdb lists one record per CDR3 protein. The sample carries roughly 100,000 distinct CDR3 sequences, approximately 39% recorded once. The sample was glioma tissue, nonneoplastic brain tissue, or PBMCs (not recorded which). The V and J genes are TRBV20-1 and TRBJ1-6; TRBD1 aligns across 9 bases. The TCR comes from a human donor with low-grade glioma or glioblastoma, undergoing nonglioma brain surgery, or in good health (not recorded which). CDR3 nucleotides: TGCAGTGCTAGTGGGACAGGGAGATCACCCCTCCACTTT. Translated, it gives CSASGTGRSPLHF.